Shown below are 15 T cell receptor beta chains from a single sample sequenced in a study of CD8 T cells in Susac syndrome. With random hexamers, reverse transcription was performed on about 0.5 to 1 ug of RNA. A single record per CDR3 protein comes from TCRdb applying MiXCR to the immunoSEQ multiplex PCR reads. The sample includes some 450,000 distinct CDR3 sequences, approximately 89% seen only once; the top ten take roughly 0.11%. Sequencing was done on a sample of CD8+ T cells from PBMCs. The receptors come from a human donor with multiple sclerosis.

The genes are TRBV28 and TRBJ2-3, with 12 bases lining up with TRBD1. The CDR3 runs 17 residues. The junction had 7 bases not matched to a gene; V was cut back by 5 bases and J by 1 base. Germline V gives CDR1 MDHEN, CDR2 SYDVKM. This chain's CDR3 is CASSQGQGAWGTDTQYF. The CDR3 DNA follows: TGTGCCAGCAGTCAGGGACAGGGGGCCTGGGGCACAGATACGCAGTATTTT.

In its sample, this clonotype was seen a few times. V usage is TRBV19 and J usage is TRBJ1-1; 9 bases match TRBD1. The length of the CDR3 is 13 residues. CDR1 is LNHDA, CDR2 SQIVND, per germline (reference sequence). V shed 6 bases and J 1 base; nucleotides not matched to a gene: 0. As DNA, the CDR3 is TGTGCCAGTAGGGACAGGGGGAACACTGAAGCTTTCTTT. Its translation: CASRDRGNTEAFF. Complete variable domain (other parts from reference TRBV19 and TRBJ1-1): DGGITQSPKYLFRKEGQNVTLSCEQNLNHDAMYWYRQDPGQGLRLIYYSQIVNDFQKGDIAEGYSVSREKKESFPLTVTSAQKNPTAFYLCASRDRGNTEAFFGQGTRLTVV.

CDR3 protein: CASSPTNEKLFF. The CDR3 DNA reads TGTGCCAGCAGCCCAACTAATGAAAAACTGTTTTTT. This chain links TRBV7-9 with TRBJ1-4; D is undetermined. With 5 bases removed from V and 0 bases from J, the gap between germline ends came to 1 base. CDR3 length: 12 residues. Germline CDR1 and CDR2: SEHNR and FQNEAQ (reference sequence).

The J gene is TRBJ1-1, the V gene TRBV19; TRBD1 agrees at 9 bases. The CDR3 consists of 16 residues. Trimming cost V 3 bases and J 4 bases; bases outside gene matches: 9. CDR1 LNHDA and CDR2 SQIVND come from the germline V gene (reference sequence). The CDR3 nucleotides read TGTGCCAGTAGTATTGATACAGGGGGCTTTGGCACTGAAGCTTTCTTT. This translates into CASSIDTGGFGTEAFF.

The gene calls are TRBV9 and TRBJ1-1; TRBD1 matches 7 bases. J lost 2 bases, V lost 3 bases, and 7 bases had no gene match. Germline V gives CDR1 SGDLS, CDR2 YYNGEE. This CDR3 has 15 amino acids. The CDR3 spells CASSGTGGPNTEAFF. CDR3 bases: TGTGCCAGCAGCGGGACAGGTGGGCCCAACACTGAAGCTTTCTTT. Based on the CDR3 plus reference TRBV9 and TRBJ1-1, the full variable domain is DSGVTQTPKHLITATGQRVTLRCSPRSGDLSVYWYQQSLDQGLQFLIQYYNGEERAKGNILERFSAQQFPDLHSELNLSSLELGDSALYFCASSGTGGPNTEAFFGQGTRLTVV.

V gene TRBV13 combines with J gene TRBJ1-2; 11 bases are a match to TRBD1. The germline gives CDR1 PRHDT, CDR2 FYEKMQ (reference sequence). Trimming at V came to 3 bases and at J to 8 bases, leaving 8 bases not matched to a gene. This CDR3 has 15 amino acids. CDR3 nucleotide sequence: TGTGCCAGCAGCTTGACGGACAGGGGGCTAGGAGGCTACACCTTC. This translates into CASSLTDRGLGGYTF.

The gene calls are TRBV7-8 and TRBJ1-1; the D is unclear. Germline V CDR1 and CDR2: SGHVS, FQNEAQ. The CDR3 spans 13 residues. Trimming removed 5 bases from V and 8 bases from J, with 15 bases in between. The CDR3 sequence: CASSLHSLREAFF. CDR3 bases: TGTGCCAGCAGCCTCCACAGTCTCCGCGAAGCTTTCTTT.

The rearrangement links TRBV30 to TRBJ1-2; no firm D call. The ends were cut back, 0 bases at V and 6 bases at J, with 5 bases in the middle. Per the germline V gene, CDR1 is GTSNPN and CDR2 is SVGIG (reference sequence). The CDR3 loop spans 11 amino acids. In DNA, the CDR3 is TGTGCCTGGAGTGTCGGCCATGGCTACACCTTC. As protein: CAWSVGHGYTF.

The chain has TRBV6-1 and TRBJ1-2; 9 bases fit TRBD1. V dropped 6 bases and J dropped 4; count of bases not matched to a gene: 12. Germline CDR1 is MNHNS and CDR2 is SASEGT. CDR3 size: 16 residues. In DNA, the CDR3 is TGTGCCAGCAGCCCAAGTCTGGGGGACAGGGCCTATGGCTACACCTTC. Translated, it gives CASSPSLGDRAYGYTF.

CDR3 nucleotide sequence: TGTGCCAGCAGCTCGGGACTAGAGGGCACCGGGGAGCTGTTTTTT. It is translated as CASSSGLEGTGELFF. This sequence joins TRBV6-2 or TRBV6-3 and TRBJ2-2; 8 bases are a match to TRBD2. Looked up from germline, CDR1 is MNHEY and CDR2 is SVGEGT. The CDR3 is 15 residues long. After removal of 6 bases from V and 4 bases from J, the junction contained 7 bases not matched to a gene.

CDR3 region: CASSTRDMPNTEAFF. The DNA of the CDR3 is TGTGCCAGCAGCACTAGGGACATGCCGAACACTGAAGCTTTCTTT. The chain has TRBV7-2 and TRBJ1-1; D is perhaps TRBD1 (6 bases). This CDR3 has 15 residues. The germline V gene has CDR1 SGHTA and CDR2 FQGNSA. Trimming removed 5 bases at V and 1 base at J, with 14 bases between.

This clonotype was picked up one time. The V call is TRBV29-1, the J call TRBJ2-7; 7 nucleotides line up with TRBD2. Germline V lookup: CDR1 SQVTM, CDR2 ANQGSEA. J gave up 0 bases and V 5 bases, and 4 bases lay outside the gene matches. The CDR3 has 13 residues. The CDR3 DNA sequence: TGCAGCGTTTATGGGGGGGGCTCCTACGAGCAGTACTTC. Translating it yields CSVYGGGSYEQYF.

This chain connects TRBV4-1 to TRBJ2-7, with 7 bases lining up with TRBD2. J gave up 2 bases and V 1 base, and 11 bases lay outside the gene matches. Germline V CDR1 and CDR2: MGHRA, YSYEKL. The CDR3 has 17 residues. CDR3 bases: TGCGCCAGCAGCCAAGGATGGTGGTGGGAGGGCCCCTACGAGCAGTACTTC. This gives the protein CASSQGWWWEGPYEQYF.

The DNA of the CDR3 is TGCAGCGTTCTCCTCACTGAAGCTTTCTTT. Amino acids: CSVLLTEAFF. This chain joins TRBV29-1 and TRBJ1-1; D remains unclear. Germline V gene sequence: CDR1 SQVTM, CDR2 ANQGSEA. Trimming took off 5 bases at V and 4 bases at J, with 5 bases between the two ends. The CDR3 has 10 amino acids.

The chain combines TRBV27 with TRBJ2-3; either TRBD1 or TRBD2 may fit D (6 bases each). V gave up 4 bases and J gave up 4 bases, with 12 bases separating them. CDR3 length: 14 residues. Germline-derived CDR1 and CDR2 are MNHEY and SMNVEV (reference sequence). The CDR3 is CASSWGAGPDTQYF. CDR3 DNA sequence: TGTGCCAGCAGTTGGGGGGCTGGGCCAGATACGCAGTATTTT.